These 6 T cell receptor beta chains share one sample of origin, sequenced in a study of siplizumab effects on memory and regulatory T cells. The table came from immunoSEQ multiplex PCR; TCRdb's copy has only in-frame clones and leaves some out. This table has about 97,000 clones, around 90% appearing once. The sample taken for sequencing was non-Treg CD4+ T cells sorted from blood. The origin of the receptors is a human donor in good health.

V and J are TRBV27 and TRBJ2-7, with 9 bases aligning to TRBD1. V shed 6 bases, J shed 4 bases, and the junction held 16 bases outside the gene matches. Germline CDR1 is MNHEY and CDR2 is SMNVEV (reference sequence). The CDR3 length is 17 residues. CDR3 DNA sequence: TGTGCCAGCAGCAGATACTATGGACAGGGGAAAACATACGAGCAGTACTTC. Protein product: CASSRYYGQGKTYEQYF.

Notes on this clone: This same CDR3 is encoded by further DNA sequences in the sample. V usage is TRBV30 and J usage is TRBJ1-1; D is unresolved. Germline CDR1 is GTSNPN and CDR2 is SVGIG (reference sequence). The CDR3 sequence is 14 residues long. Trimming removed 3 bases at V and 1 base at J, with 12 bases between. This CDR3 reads CAWRLPARNTEAFF. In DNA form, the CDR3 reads TGTGCCTGGAGGCTGCCGGCGCGGAACACTGAAGCTTTCTTT.

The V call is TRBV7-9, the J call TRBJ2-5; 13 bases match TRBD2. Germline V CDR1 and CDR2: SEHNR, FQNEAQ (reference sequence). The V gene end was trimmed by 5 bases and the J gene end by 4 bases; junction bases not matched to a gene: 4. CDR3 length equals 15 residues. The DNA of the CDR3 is TGTGCCAGCAGCCCGGGACTAGCGGGGACAGAGACCCAGTACTTC. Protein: CASSPGLAGTETQYF.

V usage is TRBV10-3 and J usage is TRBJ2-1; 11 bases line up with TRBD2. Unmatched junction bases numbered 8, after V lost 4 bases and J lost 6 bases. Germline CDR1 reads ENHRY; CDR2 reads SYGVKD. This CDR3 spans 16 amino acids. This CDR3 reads CAISGPRLAGRNEQFF. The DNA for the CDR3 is TGTGCCATCAGTGGACCCCGACTAGCGGGACGCAATGAGCAGTTCTTC.

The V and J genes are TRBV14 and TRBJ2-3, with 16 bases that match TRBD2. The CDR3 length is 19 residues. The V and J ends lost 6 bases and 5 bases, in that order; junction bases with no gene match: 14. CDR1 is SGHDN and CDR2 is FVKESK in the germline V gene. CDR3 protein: CASSPKTGLAGGPGDTQYF. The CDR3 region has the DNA TGTGCCAGCAGTCCGAAGACGGGACTAGCGGGAGGGCCTGGAGATACGCAGTATTTT.

For the CDR3, the DNA is TGTGCCAGCAGTGGACAGGGCTACGAGCAGTACTTC. It is translated as CASSGQGYEQYF. V usage is TRBV6-5 and J usage is TRBJ2-7; TRBD1 matches at 8 bases. From germline, CDR1 is MNHEY and CDR2 SVGAGI. This CDR3 comprises 12 residues. V shed 5 bases, J shed 3 bases, and the junction held 0 bases outside the gene matches.